Listed here are 26 T cell receptor beta chains from one sample, sequenced in a study of cytomegalovirus exposure and HLA in healthy donors. The data were produced by immunoSEQ multiplex PCR, yet TCRdb's version contains in-frame clones alone and is incomplete. The sample has approximately 170,000 clones; 80% to 85% are singletons. The sample comprised PBMCs. The receptors come from a man aged 30 to 45 in good health and CMV-seropositive.

The rearrangement links TRBV27 to TRBJ1-1; TRBD1 agrees at 7 bases. This CDR3 has 14 residues. V was pared by 5 bases and J by 5 bases, with 8 bases of the junction left unmatched. CDR1 and CDR2 (germline): MNHEY, SMNVEV (reference sequence). The chain's CDR3 is CASSLRGQGTEAFF. CDR3 nucleotide sequence: TGTGCCAGCAGTCTAAGGGGGCAGGGGACTGAAGCTTTCTTT.

The CDR3 DNA sequence: TGTGCCAGCAGCCAAGAGGGGCTTGGGGACAGGGGGACCAAAAACATTCAGTACTTC. Translating it yields CASSQEGLGDRGTKNIQYF. The V and J genes are TRBV13 and TRBJ2-4; 11 bases are shared with TRBD1. This CDR3 comprises 19 residues. Germline loops: CDR1 PRHDT, CDR2 FYEKMQ (reference sequence). J was trimmed by 2 bases and V by 5 bases; bases with no gene match: 14.

The CDR3 spells CASSARQGAGNGELFF. The CDR3 bases are TGTGCCAGCAGCGCCAGACAGGGGGCGGGGAACGGGGAGCTGTTTTTT. The chain links TRBV7-6 to TRBJ2-2; 10 positions match TRBD1. V shed 5 bases and J 7 bases; nucleotides not matched to a gene: 10. This CDR3 has 16 amino acids. Germline V gene data show CDR1 as SGHVS and CDR2 as FNYEAQ. Full variable domain (missing parts from reference TRBV7-6 and TRBJ2-2): GAGVSQSPRYKVTKRGQDVALRCDPISGHVSLYWYRQALGQGPEFLTYFNYEAQQDKSGLPNDRFSAERPEGSISTLTIQRTEQRDSAMYRCASSARQGAGNGELFFGEGSRLTVL.

This clone was seen a handful of times. The sample carries other DNA sequences with the same CDR3. The chain joins TRBV7-9 to TRBJ1-3; TRBD1 aligns across 7 bases. Looked up from germline, CDR1 is SEHNR and CDR2 is FQNEAQ (reference sequence). The V segment lost 1 base and the J segment 1 base; nucleotides outside the gene matches: 4. The CDR3 runs to 16 residues. The CDR3 is CASSLVATGSGNTIYF. The DNA for the CDR3 is TGTGCCAGCAGCTTAGTTGCGACAGGGTCTGGAAACACCATATATTTT.

The V gene is TRBV28, the J gene TRBJ2-7, with 7 bases fitting TRBD1. There are 16 residues in the CDR3. The germline V gene encodes CDR1 MDHEN and CDR2 SYDVKM. V gave up 2 bases and J gave up 3 bases; unmatched junction bases: 10. CDR3 sequence: CASSLQGQEEIYEQYF. The CDR3 DNA is TGTGCCAGCAGTTTACAAGGACAGGAAGAAATCTACGAGCAGTACTTC.

V and J are TRBV11-2 and TRBJ2-7; maybe TRBD2 (5 bases). Trimming left V 5 bases short and J 2 bases short, with 19 bases between. Germline CDR1 is SGHAT and CDR2 is FQNNGV. The CDR3 covers 16 residues. CDR3 sequence: CASSGLNAGLTYEQYF. Here the CDR3 DNA reads TGTGCCAGCAGCGGACTTAATGCGGGCCTTACCTACGAGCAGTACTTC. The complete variable domain, with remaining parts taken from reference TRBV11-2 and TRBJ2-7, reads EAGVAQSPRYKIIEKRQSVAFWCNPISGHATLYWYQQILGQGPKLLIQFQNNGVVDDSQLPKDRFSAERLKGVDSTLKIQPAKLEDSAVYLCASSGLNAGLTYEQYFGPGTRLTVT.

V is TRBV19 and J is TRBJ1-5, with a weak D call TRBD1 (5 bases). The germline CDR1 and CDR2 sequences are LNHDA and SQIVND (reference sequence). Between the trimmed V and J ends, which lost 6 bases and 0 bases, there was a span of 12 bases. This CDR3 spans 15 amino acids. CDR3: CASSPTVYSNQPQHF. The DNA of the CDR3 is TGTGCCAGTAGCCCGACAGTGTATAGCAATCAGCCCCAGCATTTT.

This clone was seen ten or more times. The CDR3, as DNA: TGCGCCAGCAGCTCTGGACAGGGAGGTACCTACGAGCAGTACTTC. Translated, it gives CASSSGQGGTYEQYF. This rearrangement joins TRBV5-1 to TRBJ2-7; 8 bases match TRBD1. With 3 bases clipped from V and 2 bases from J, the junction kept 7 bases outside the gene matches. CDR3 length: 15 amino acids. Germline values: CDR1 SGHRS, CDR2 YFSETQ.

This clone was detected a few times. This rearrangement joins TRBV4-2 to TRBJ2-5, with a possible D match to TRBD2 (6 bases). Germline lookup yields CDR1 LGHNA and CDR2 YNFKEQ. V was clipped by 1 base and J by 3 bases, with 18 bases between them. The CDR3 totals 17 residues. As DNA, the CDR3 is TGTGCCAGCAGCCAAGCTTTCGGGAGAGGTGCCAAAGAGACCCAGTACTTC. Translating gives CASSQAFGRGAKETQYF.

This clone was recorded only once. The CDR3 reads CASRWTSSSPDTQYF. The DNA of the CDR3 is TGTGCCAGCCGTTGGACTAGCAGTTCTCCAGATACGCAGTATTTT. V and J are TRBV19 and TRBJ2-3; 8 nucleotides line up with TRBD2. The CDR3 is made up of 15 amino acids. The V and J ends lost 9 bases and 4 bases, in that order; junction bases with no gene match: 12. CDR1 is LNHDA, CDR2 SQIVND, per germline (reference sequence).

The chain combines TRBV29-1 with TRBJ1-1, with D maybe TRBD1 (6 bases). The V gene lost 0 bases and the J gene lost 0 bases, with 11 bases spanning the gap. This CDR3 is 15 amino acids long. Per germline, CDR1 SQVTM and CDR2 ANQGSEA. The CDR3 region has the DNA TGCAGCGTTGAAGAAAGCGGACAGTTGAACACTGAAGCTTTCTTT. Amino acid sequence: CSVEESGQLNTEAFF.

V usage is TRBV29-1 and J usage is TRBJ2-3, with TRBD1 identical over 8 bases. Germline V CDR1 and CDR2: SQVTM, ANQGSEA. V dropped 1 base and J dropped 4; count of bases not matched to a gene: 7. The CDR3 length is 15 residues. Here the CDR3 DNA reads TGCAGCGTTGAAGGGACAGGGCAGCATGCAGATACGCAGTATTTT. Its translation is CSVEGTGQHADTQYF.

The chain employs TRBV5-4 and TRBJ1-3; D not resolved. The germline CDR1 and CDR2 sequences are SGHNT and YYREEE (reference sequence). Trimming cost V 2 bases and J 5 bases, with 20 bases left between them. This CDR3 spans 17 amino acids. The CDR3 DNA reads TGTGCCAGCAGCTTAAAGGCGGGGTCTGGTCGACGAAACACCATATATTTT. It encodes CASSLKAGSGRRNTIYF.

This sequence joins TRBV5-4 and TRBJ2-1; perhaps TRBD2 as D (6 bases). The CDR3 length is 16 residues. The germline V gene has CDR1 SGHNT and CDR2 YYREEE (reference sequence). V lost 4 bases, J lost 0 bases, and 14 bases lay in between. As DNA, the CDR3 is TGTGCCAGCAGCCCGCAAGCGGGTTTCTCCTACAATGAGCAGTTCTTC. The encoded protein is CASSPQAGFSYNEQFF.

The chain recombines TRBV2 with TRBJ2-7; TRBD1 is a possible D gene (7 bases). The V gene lost 6 bases and the J gene lost 3 bases, with 15 bases spanning the gap. Germline CDR1 is SNHLY and CDR2 is FYNNEI. CDR3 length: 14 amino acids. CDR3 residues: CASRPYRGGYEQYF. The CDR3 DNA follows: TGTGCCAGCAGGCCCTACAGGGGAGGCTACGAGCAGTACTTC.

The chain has TRBV6-5 and TRBJ2-6; D possibly corresponds to TRBD2 (5 bases). V lost 7 bases, J lost 0 bases, and 7 bases lay in between. Looked up from germline, CDR1 is MNHEY and CDR2 is SVGAGI. The CDR3 contains 14 residues. The CDR3 DNA sequence: TGTGCCAGCACGGGGAGCTCTGGGGCCAACGTCCTGACTTTC. Protein: CASTGSSGANVLTF.

This sequence joins TRBV25-1 and TRBJ2-5, with 7 positions matching TRBD1. Unmatched junction bases numbered 4, after V lost 5 bases and J lost 4 bases. The CDR3 loop spans 13 amino acids. Germline V gene data show CDR1 as MGHDK and CDR2 as SYGVNS. As DNA, the CDR3 is TGTGCCAGCAGTTCAGGGGGTGGAGAGACCCAGTACTTC. Amino acids: CASSSGGGETQYF. Full variable domain (missing parts from reference TRBV25-1 and TRBJ2-5): EADIYQTPRYLVIGTGKKITLECSQTMGHDKMYWYQQDPGMELHLIHYSYGVNSTEKGDLSSESTVSRIRTEHFPLTLESARPSHTSQYLCASSSGGGETQYFGPGTRLLVL.

This clone was counted once. The CDR3 protein is CASSWTPQEQYF. The CDR3 nucleotides read TGTGCCTCTTCATGGACACCCCAAGAGCAGTACTTC. This chain connects TRBV11-2 to TRBJ2-7; TRBD1 is a possible D gene (5 bases). CDR1 SGHAT and CDR2 FQNNGV come from the germline V gene. The germline V and J ends were trimmed by 11 bases and 7 bases, with 18 bases remaining between them. The CDR3 runs 12 residues.

This chain links TRBV6-5 with TRBJ2-2; 8 nucleotides align to TRBD2. The CDR3 has 13 residues. Looked up from germline, CDR1 is MNHEY and CDR2 is SVGAGI. Trimming cost V 9 bases and J 5 bases; bases outside gene matches: 5. CDR3 region: CASLAGWTGELFF. CDR3 bases: TGTGCCAGTTTAGCGGGGTGGACCGGGGAGCTGTTTTTT.

This chain joins TRBV5-4 and TRBJ1-4, with 8 bases lining up with TRBD1. V shed 0 bases, J shed 4 bases, and the junction held 2 bases outside the gene matches. Germline V gene sequence: CDR1 SGHNT, CDR2 YYREEE (reference sequence). The CDR3 runs to 15 residues. The CDR3 region has the DNA TGTGCCAGCAGCTTGGTAGACAGGGGTAATGAAAAACTGTTTTTT. It specifies CASSLVDRGNEKLFF.

The chain couples TRBV18 to TRBJ2-3, with 9 bases that match TRBD1. Germline-derived CDR1 and CDR2 are KGHSH and LQKENI. V lost 6 bases and J lost 2; bases outside the gene matches: 9. This CDR3 is 16 amino acids long. Here the CDR3 reads CASSLGQGGVTDTQYF. In DNA, the CDR3 is TGTGCCAGCTCGTTGGGACAGGGAGGGGTCACAGATACGCAGTATTTT.

The rearrangement links TRBV2 to TRBJ1-2, with D possibly being TRBD1 (6 bases). Germline V gives CDR1 SNHLY, CDR2 FYNNEI. V was shortened by 8 bases and J by 8 bases, with 24 bases between the two germline ends. The CDR3 sequence is 15 residues long. CDR3 in amino acids: CASGVDRPDQGGYTF. The CDR3 region has the DNA TGTGCCAGCGGAGTCGATCGGCCGGATCAGGGGGGCTACACCTTC.

The V call is TRBV29-1, the J call TRBJ2-7; D is possibly TRBD2 (6 bases). The CDR3 contains 13 residues. Germline V gene data show CDR1 as SQVTM and CDR2 as ANQGSEA. Trimming left V 2 bases short and J 1 base short, with 9 bases between. CDR3 sequence: CSVERAGSYEQYF. CDR3 coding DNA: TGCAGCGTTGAACGGGCGGGGTCCTACGAGCAGTACTTC.

The V call is TRBV27, the J call TRBJ2-7; perhaps TRBD2 as D (6 bases). V shed 2 bases and J shed 5 bases, with 19 bases lying between them. The CDR3 sequence is 16 residues long. The germline CDR1 and CDR2 sequences are MNHEY and SMNVEV (reference sequence). CDR3 sequence: CASSLNGGFSVDEQYF. The CDR3 DNA is TGTGCCAGCAGTTTAAACGGGGGTTTCTCCGTCGACGAGCAGTACTTC.

The chain employs TRBV19 and TRBJ1-3; D unclear. Trimming removed 4 bases at V and 2 bases at J, with 15 bases between. CDR3 length: 16 amino acids. CDR1 is LNHDA, CDR2 SQIVND, per germline (reference sequence). The CDR3 DNA reads as TGTGCCAGTAGTACCGCGACTCTCGCCGCTGGAAACACCATATATTTT. Amino acid sequence: CASSTATLAAGNTIYF.

This clone was detected only once. The rearrangement links TRBV6-5 to TRBJ2-3, with D possibly TRBD2 on 5 matching bases. Germline V CDR1 and CDR2: MNHEY, SVGAGI. V was shortened by 5 bases and J by 6 bases, with 18 bases between the two germline ends. CDR3 length: 15 residues. The CDR3 loop is CASSRPSYGGDTQYF. CDR3 sequence (DNA): TGTGCCAGCAGTCGGCCGAGCTACGGCGGGGATACGCAGTATTTT.